This T cell receptor beta chain is from a study of blood T cell repertoires in COVID-19. Background on the study: Whether acute or convalescent, the COVID-19 samples came from the United States, Italy and Spain. PBMCs, B-cell-depleted T cells, or T cells were the source of the cDNA or gDNA that made up the material.

CDR3 size: 14 residues. J was trimmed by 1 base and V by 5 bases; bases with no gene match: 1. Germline V gives CDR1 WSHSY, CDR2 SAAADI. Sequenced by immunoSEQ multiplex PCR; TCRdb stores in-frame clones only, minus some. This sample has over 450,000 clones, with around nine tenths found just once. This clone came up once. This TCR came from a woman aged 45 to 65 with COVID-19, enrolled during active disease. Sequenced material: peripheral blood. This sequence joins TRBV10-2 and TRBJ2-5, with 10 bases aligning to TRBD2. The CDR3 protein is CASSLAGGQETQYF. CDR3 DNA sequence: TGCGCCAGCAGTTTAGCGGGGGGCCAAGAGACCCAGTACTTC.